These 16 T cell receptor beta chains came from one sample sequenced in a study of T-cell reconstitution after alpha-beta-depleted transplantation in children. The library targeted TCRbeta and was prepared with unique molecular identifiers. MiXCR, run by TCRdb on the PCR reads, gives a single entry per CDR3 protein. Here the sample spans about 250,000 distinct CDR3 sequences, 20% to 30% being singletons. The sample was PBMCs, mostly from graft donor cells, taken 360 days after TCRalphabeta/CD19-depleted stem cell transplant. The receptors were sampled from a female patient aged 2 to 10 who had a stem cell transplant for congenital amegakaryocytic thrombocytopenia, so the T cells may come from the graft donor.

This chain connects TRBV7-9 to TRBJ2-2, with D uncertain. Trimming removed 5 bases at V and 3 bases at J, with 16 bases between. Germline V gene data show CDR1 as SEHNR and CDR2 as FQNEAQ (reference sequence). The CDR3 extends over 16 amino acids. This CDR3 reads CASSPARLTHTGELFF. In DNA, the CDR3 is TGTGCCAGCAGCCCCGCCCGTCTCACTCACACCGGGGAGCTGTTTTTT.

V usage is TRBV20-1 and J usage is TRBJ1-5; the D is unclear. Germline V gene data show CDR1 as DFQATT and CDR2 as SNEGSKA (reference sequence). The ends were cut back, 6 bases at V and 4 bases at J, with 13 bases in the middle. The CDR3 runs to 13 residues. The CDR3 here is CSATDTLNQPQHF. The CDR3 DNA follows: TGCAGTGCCACCGACACACTTAATCAGCCCCAGCATTTT.

The chain carries TRBV7-9 and TRBJ1-1; D gene unclear. The CDR3 has 14 residues. V shed 1 base and J shed 4 bases, with 10 bases lying between them. CDR1 is SEHNR and CDR2 is FQNEAQ in the germline V gene (reference sequence). The CDR3 sequence is CASSLGGDGTEAFF. The DNA for the CDR3 is TGTGCCAGCAGCTTAGGGGGTGACGGCACTGAAGCTTTCTTT.

The gene calls are TRBV28 and TRBJ1-2; D is uncertain. The CDR3 is 15 amino acids. Germline lookup yields CDR1 MDHEN and CDR2 SYDVKM. Trimming took 4 bases from V and 7 from J, leaving 19 bases between them. The CDR3 DNA reads TGTGCCAGCAGTTCCCTCTTGGGCGCAGGAGGTGGCTACACCTTC. Amino acid sequence: CASSSLLGAGGGYTF.

The V and J genes are TRBV6-1 and TRBJ2-5; 8 bases align to TRBD2. Germline CDR1 and CDR2: MNHNS and SASEGT. CDR3 length: 15 amino acids. Losses at the gene ends were 6 bases for V and 2 bases for J; bases not matched to a gene: 8. CDR3 bases: TGTGCCAGCAGCCCCGCGGGAGGCGCTCAAGAGACCCAGTACTTC. Residues: CASSPAGGAQETQYF.

This clonotype was recorded a few times. This chain connects TRBV7-9 to TRBJ1-2; D is possibly TRBD1 (6 bases). The germline CDR1 and CDR2 sequences are SEHNR and FQNEAQ (reference sequence). This CDR3 has 13 residues. Trimming took off 3 bases at V and 2 bases at J, with 7 bases between the two ends. The CDR3 nucleotides read TGTGCCAGCAGCTTCGGACAGAACTATGGCTACACCTTC. It is translated as CASSFGQNYGYTF.

This clonotype was detected a few times. J is TRBJ1-2 and V is TRBV6-5; D uncertain. This CDR3 has 16 amino acids. The germline V gene encodes CDR1 MNHEY and CDR2 SVGAGI. V was trimmed by 0 bases and J by 0 bases, leaving 11 bases between them. CDR3 nucleotides: TGTGCCAGCAGTTACTCGAGTGCAGAGTCTAACTATGGCTACACCTTC. Translation: CASSYSSAESNYGYTF.

In this sample, this clonotype turned up a few times. V usage is TRBV20-1 and J usage is TRBJ2-6; tentative D call: TRBD1 (6 bases). The length of the CDR3 is 18 residues. CDR1 DFQATT and CDR2 SNEGSKA come from the germline V gene (reference sequence). V gave up 1 base and J gave up 0 bases, with 16 bases separating them. The DNA of the CDR3 is TGCAGTGCTAGAGTAGGCAAGGGGGTGAGCTCTGGGGCCAACGTCCTGACTTTC. Translating it yields CSARVGKGVSSGANVLTF.

The V and J genes are TRBV11-2 and TRBJ2-7; 8 bases align to TRBD1. The CDR3 loop spans 14 amino acids. Germline values: CDR1 SGHAT, CDR2 FQNNGV. J was trimmed by 5 bases and V by 1 base; bases with no gene match: 4. The CDR3 sequence is CASSLVDRDHEQYF. The CDR3 DNA sequence: TGTGCCAGCAGCTTAGTGGACAGGGACCACGAGCAGTACTTC.

This clonotype was recorded many times. This chain uses TRBV4-3 with TRBJ2-3; the D gene is possibly TRBD2 (6 bases). Germline CDR1 LGHNA, CDR2 YSLEER. The CDR3 consists of 18 residues. V was trimmed by 0 bases and J by 1 base, leaving 17 bases between them. CDR3 bases: TGCGCCAGCAGCCAAGATATGCAGGGAGGCGACGGCACAGATACGCAGTATTTT. This gives the protein CASSQDMQGGDGTDTQYF.

This clonotype has more than one count but fewer than ten. The genes are TRBV6-5 and TRBJ1-5, with TRBD1 matching over 8 bases. The germline CDR1 and CDR2 sequences are MNHEY and SVGAGI. CDR3 length: 19 amino acids. V shed 4 bases and J 0 bases; nucleotides not matched to a gene: 14. The CDR3 DNA is TGTGCCAGCAGTTCCCGTCGGGGGACAGGCCCCTATAGCAATCAGCCCCAGCATTTT. It yields the protein CASSSRRGTGPYSNQPQHF.

This clonotype was observed a handful of times. This chain connects TRBV10-3 to TRBJ2-7; D gene ambiguous. Trimming took 3 bases from V and 4 from J, leaving 10 bases between them. The germline V gene encodes CDR1 ENHRY and CDR2 SYGVKD. CDR3 length equals 13 residues. The CDR3 sequence is CAISDILLYEQYF. Here the CDR3 DNA reads TGTGCCATCAGTGACATCCTTTTGTACGAGCAGTACTTC.

This chain uses TRBV11-2 with TRBJ1-4, with D uncertain. CDR1 and CDR2 from the germline V gene are SGHAT and FQNNGV. This CDR3 region has 14 residues. The germline V and J ends were trimmed by 3 bases and 2 bases, with 7 bases remaining between them. The CDR3, as DNA: TGTGCCAGCAGCTTTGGCACGACTAATGAAAAACTGTTTTTT. Protein: CASSFGTTNEKLFF.

This clonotype has just a few counts. The chain carries TRBV3-1 and TRBJ2-2; 7 nucleotides agree with TRBD1. The CDR3 consists of 15 residues. The V gene end was trimmed by 4 bases and the J gene end by 6 bases; junction bases not matched to a gene: 8. From germline, CDR1 is LGHDT and CDR2 YNNKEL (reference sequence). The chain's CDR3 is CASSPTDRSPGELFF. CDR3 nucleotides: TGTGCCAGCAGCCCGACGGACAGGTCGCCCGGGGAGCTGTTTTTT.

V and J are TRBV29-1 and TRBJ2-2; 12 nucleotides agree with TRBD2. The CDR3 totals 14 residues. J gave up 7 bases and V 7 bases, and 7 bases lay outside the gene matches. Germline lookup yields CDR1 SQVTM and CDR2 ANQGSEA. The DNA of the CDR3 is TGCAGCGCCCTAGCGGGGGGGCTCTTCGGGGAGCTGTTTTTT. Its protein is CSALAGGLFGELFF.

DNA of the CDR3: TGTGCCAGCAGTTACTCGTTGACGAACACTGAAGCTTTCTTT. Residues: CASSYSLTNTEAFF. The J gene is TRBJ1-1, the V gene TRBV6-5; D not resolved. CDR1 is MNHEY and CDR2 is SVGAGI in the germline V gene. The CDR3 is made up of 14 amino acids. V was pared by 0 bases and J by 1 base, with 6 bases between.